This T cell receptor (beta chain) was identified in a study of human T cells and chemical hapten exposure. On the study more broadly: The study sensitized with 2% DPC on a 2 cm by 2 cm patch of upper inner arm skin. Study conclusions and caveats: Patch test score tracked positively with PT1 expanded TCR counts.

For the library, individual cDNA molecules each received unique molecular identifiers. TCRdb fed the RACE reads into MiXCR, producing one record per CDR3 protein. The sample shows around 150,000 distinct CDR3 sequences, roughly 15% of them seen only once. The time point denotes: patch test 1, 2 weeks after DPC sensitization. Documented treatment: therapeutic diphenylcyclopropenone sensitization with weekly scalp DPC. There are 17 residues in the CDR3. V lost 5 bases and J lost 3, with 22 bases in between. CDR1 is SGHVS, CDR2 FQNEAQ, per germline. Turning to this clonotype: Antigen specificity is unknown.

The receptor was isolated from a woman between 25 and 40 years old with alopecia areata. Some clones in this sample may be carry-over from other donors' samples. The V gene is TRBV7-8, the J gene TRBJ1-1; D may be TRBD1 (5 bases). Sequenced material: whole blood, taken in connection with sensitization to the hapten diphenylcyclopropenone (DPC). In DNA form, the CDR3 reads TGTGCCAGCAGCCCAGGGATTAACAACCCCGGGGACACTGAAGCTTTCTTT. Amino acid sequence: CASSPGINNPGDTEAFF.